This T cell receptor (beta chain) originates from a study of T-cell reconstitution after alpha-beta-depleted transplantation in children. The CDR3 is made up of 15 amino acids. V was clipped by 6 bases and J by 5 bases, with 17 bases between them. General study findings and limits: Diversity of TCRbeta at day 60 was high in some patients, arising from surviving recipient T cells and thymic progenitors.

On this clonotype: Antigen: not known.

Unique molecular identifiers were incorporated during preparation of the TCRbeta library. TCRdb reprocessed the PCR reads with MiXCR, giving one entry per CDR3 protein. There are 900,000 or so distinct CDR3 sequences in the sample; approximately 15% occur only once, and 5% lies in the top ten. The input for sequencing was PBMCs, mostly from graft donor cells, taken 360 days after TCRalphabeta/CD19-depleted stem cell transplant. The sequence was obtained from a male patient aged 10 to 17 who had a stem cell transplant for acute lymphoblastic leukemia, so the T cells may come from the graft donor. This chain connects TRBV12-3 or TRBV12-4 to TRBJ2-1, with D unclear. The CDR3 sequence: CASRLGVALNNEQFF. The CDR3 nucleotides are TGTGCCAGCAGACTTGGGGTTGCGCTCAACAATGAGCAGTTCTTC.